The clone carrying this T cell receptor (beta chain) has more than one count but fewer than ten. The antigen is undetermined. This specimen comes from a study of T-cell memory formation after mild COVID-19. Whole-study context: TCR clusters mostly belonged to single donors.

CDR3 length equals 13 residues. Germline assignment: CDR1 LNHDA and CDR2 SQIVND (reference sequence). Trimming removed 5 bases at V and 7 bases at J, with 9 bases between. Study conclusions and caveats: Most CD4+ clones that shrank were in CM and EM, while CD8+ ones turned up in EMRA. The second-wave clones peaking on day 37 were not confirmed as SARS-CoV-2-specific.

TCRalpha and TCRbeta libraries used 5'RACE with constant-segment primers and UMIs. A single record per CDR3 protein comes from TCRdb applying MiXCR to the 5' RACE reads. The sample holds more than 85,000 distinct CDR3 sequences, roughly 10% seen once. The sequence was collected from a young man who had mild COVID-19 (a few samples of this study predate the infection). Cell type and time point are not known. The sample consisted of PBMCs or a T cell subset sorted from them (not recorded which). This chain connects TRBV19 to TRBJ1-6; D is unclear. Here the CDR3 DNA reads TGTGCCAGTAGTGCCGTACCAAATTCACCCCTCCACTTT. Amino acids: CASSAVPNSPLHF. Combining the CDR3 with reference TRBV19 and TRBJ1-6 gives the whole variable domain DGGITQSPKYLFRKEGQNVTLSCEQNLNHDAMYWYRQDPGQGLRLIYYSQIVNDFQKGDIAEGYSVSREKKESFPLTVTSAQKNPTAFYLCASSAVPNSPLHFGNGTRLTVT.